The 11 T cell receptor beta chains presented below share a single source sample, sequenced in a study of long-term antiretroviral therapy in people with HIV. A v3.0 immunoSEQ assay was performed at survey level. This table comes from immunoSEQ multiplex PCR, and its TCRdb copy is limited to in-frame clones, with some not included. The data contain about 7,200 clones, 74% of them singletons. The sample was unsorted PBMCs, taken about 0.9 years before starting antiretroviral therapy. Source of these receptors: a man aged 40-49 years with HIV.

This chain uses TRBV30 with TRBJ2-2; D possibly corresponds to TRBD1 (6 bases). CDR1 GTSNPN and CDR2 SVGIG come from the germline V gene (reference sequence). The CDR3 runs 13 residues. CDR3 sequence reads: CALGGANTGELFF. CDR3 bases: TGTGCGTTAGGGGGAGCGAACACCGGGGAGCTGTTTTTT.

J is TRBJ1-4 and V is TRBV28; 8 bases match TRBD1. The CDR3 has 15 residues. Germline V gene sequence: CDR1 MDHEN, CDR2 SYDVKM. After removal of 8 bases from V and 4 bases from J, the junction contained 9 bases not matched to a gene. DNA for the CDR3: TGTGCCAGCGCGGACCAGGGGGCCTTTAATGAAAAACTGTTTTTT. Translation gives CASADQGAFNEKLFF.

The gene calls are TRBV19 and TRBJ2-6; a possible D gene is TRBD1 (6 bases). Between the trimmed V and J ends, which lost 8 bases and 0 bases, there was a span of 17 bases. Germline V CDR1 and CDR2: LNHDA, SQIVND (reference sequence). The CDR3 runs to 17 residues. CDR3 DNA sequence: TGTGCCAGTCGCCTGGGACACACTTCCTCTGGGGCCAACGTCCTGACTTTC. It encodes CASRLGHTSSGANVLTF.

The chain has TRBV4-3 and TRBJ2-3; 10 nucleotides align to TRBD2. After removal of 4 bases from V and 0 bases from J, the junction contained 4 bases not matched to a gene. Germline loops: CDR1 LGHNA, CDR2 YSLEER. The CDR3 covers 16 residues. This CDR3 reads CASSLSGGDSTDTQYF. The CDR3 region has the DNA TGCGCCAGCAGCCTGAGCGGGGGGGATAGCACAGATACGCAGTATTTT.

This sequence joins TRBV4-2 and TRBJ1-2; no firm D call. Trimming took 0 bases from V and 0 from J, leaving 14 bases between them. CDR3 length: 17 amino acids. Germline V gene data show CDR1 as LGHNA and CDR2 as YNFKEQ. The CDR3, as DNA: TGTGCCAGCAGCCAAGATTTTCCTAGGCAGTCTAACTATGGCTACACCTTC. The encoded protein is CASSQDFPRQSNYGYTF.

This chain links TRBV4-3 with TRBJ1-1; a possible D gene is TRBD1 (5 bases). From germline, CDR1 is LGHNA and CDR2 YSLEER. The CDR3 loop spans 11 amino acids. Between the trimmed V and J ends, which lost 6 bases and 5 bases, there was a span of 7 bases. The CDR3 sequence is CASSRGTEAFF. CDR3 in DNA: TGCGCCAGCAGTCGGGGGACTGAAGCTTTCTTT.

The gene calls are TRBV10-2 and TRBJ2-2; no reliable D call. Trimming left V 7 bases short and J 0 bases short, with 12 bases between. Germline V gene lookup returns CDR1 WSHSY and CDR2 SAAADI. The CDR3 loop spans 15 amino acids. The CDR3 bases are TGCGCCAGCACCGCGGACGCCCCGAACACCGGGGAGCTGTTTTTT. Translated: CASTADAPNTGELFF.

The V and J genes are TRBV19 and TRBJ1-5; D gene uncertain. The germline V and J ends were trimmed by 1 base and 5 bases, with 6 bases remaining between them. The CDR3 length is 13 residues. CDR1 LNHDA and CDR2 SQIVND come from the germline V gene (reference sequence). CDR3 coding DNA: TGTGCCAGTAGTATAGCCAACCATCAGCCCCAGCATTTT. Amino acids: CASSIANHQPQHF.

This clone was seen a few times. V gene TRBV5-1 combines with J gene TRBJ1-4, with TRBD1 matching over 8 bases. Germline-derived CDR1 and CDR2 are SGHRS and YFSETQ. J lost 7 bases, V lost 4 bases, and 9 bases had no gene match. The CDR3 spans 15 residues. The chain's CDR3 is CASSGGTGPGEKLFF. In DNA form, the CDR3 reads TGCGCCAGCAGCGGAGGGACAGGCCCTGGTGAAAAACTGTTTTTT.

Written as DNA, the CDR3 is TGTGCCAGCAGTTACTCGGGGAGCAATCAGCCCCAGCATTTT. This sequence encodes CASSYSGSNQPQHF. The chain recombines TRBV6-6 with TRBJ1-5, with no clear D. Germline-derived CDR1 and CDR2 are MNHNY and SVGAGI (reference sequence). V lost 0 bases and J 1 base, leaving 4 bases between the germline ends. The CDR3 length is 14 residues.

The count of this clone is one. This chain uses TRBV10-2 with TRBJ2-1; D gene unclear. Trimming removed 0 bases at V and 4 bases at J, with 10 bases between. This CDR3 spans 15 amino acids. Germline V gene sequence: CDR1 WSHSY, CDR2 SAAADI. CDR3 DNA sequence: TGCGCCAGCAGTGAGTCGAGTCTGACTTACAATGAGCAGTTCTTC. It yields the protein CASSESSLTYNEQFF.